This TCR beta chain was retrieved from a study of T cell responses to AZD1222 COVID-19 vaccine (dated by TCRdb to the early 2020s). At the level of the whole study: TCR sequencing was performed for about 250 trial participants, of whom about 200 were given two doses of AZD1222 and around 26 were given two doses of MenACWY control vaccine. Enrollment into the trials was organized by age into subgroups of 18-55, 56-69 and 70-plus years, and those subgroups contained approximately 150, 30 and 60 TCR-sequenced participants, respectively. The full study reports these points: The whole spike protein was spanned by vaccine-associated CD4 TCRs, and dominant responses were seen in regions 160-218 and 743-854. Epitopes outside the regions mutated in the B.1.351 and B.1.1.7 variants were reportedly recognized by nearly half of the unique spike-specific TCRs. The 56-69-year group was small, and its depth increase did not reach significance, likely because of low power. Spike-specific TCR breadth and depth rose significantly after two AZD1222 doses compared with day 0 and with MenACWY recipients. Most participants were white British and females outnumbered males, and the authors suggested that clonal diversity may have been underestimated. No day 14 peak-response samples were available, so repertoires were characterized only after the peak T cell response. Only six or seven AZD1222 recipients were SARS-CoV-2 seropositive at baseline, limiting conclusions about previously exposed vaccinees.

Concerning this clone: Its antigen target is currently unknown. No much larger clonotype is one base removed from it; base qualities were not supplied.

From its cysteine to its phenylalanine, the CDR3 spans 15 amino acids. The entry retains the CDR3 DNA only, 45 bases that are in frame from base 1. In the germline V gene (reference sequence), CDR1 corresponds to MNHEY and CDR2 to SMNVEV. V is cut back by 5 bases and J by 2 bases, with 9 bases in the junction unmatched. The CDR3 regions of human TCRbeta chains were analyzed by immunosequencing. The paper's data handling went like this. TCRs in the repertoires were matched against a reference library of SARS-CoV-2-specific TCRs that had been generated with the MIRA antigen-specificity platform. Breadth meant the fraction of unique TCRs that were SARS-CoV-2-associated, whereas depth meant the fraction of total T cells that were SARS-CoV-2-associated. Using the MIRA data, each spike-specific TCR was assigned both to the spike region to which the TCR was reactive and to a CD4 or CD8 class. Log10-transformed breadth and depth values were compared by one-way ANOVA with Sidak's multiple comparisons tests. Imported from immuneACCESS, the table was reduced by TCRdb to in-frame sequences with V and J called. These copies leave out some clones; in studies compared against another copy, an unresolved V gene accounts for under half, and the cause of the remainder is not known. V, J and clone size are taken as reported in that table, and D and trimming were inferred from the DNA itself. The sample data list about 84,000 clones, and approximately 85% of these were observed just once. About 9.4% of the sample is in the top ten clones.

The sample's time point label, in plain terms: about 28 days (+/-7) after the second vaccine dose. AZD1222 recipients with second doses at about 4 weeks or about 12 weeks were pooled, because spike-specific TCR depth and breadth did not differ between schedules. Samples from vaccinated people were obtained from the UK trials COV001 and COV002, which included a single-blind randomized controlled phase 2/3 trial of AZD1222 (ChAdOx1 nCoV-19) in healthy adults. Trial participant PBMC samples were collected at day 0 and day 28 after the second dose for TCRbeta chain sequencing. This sequence originates from an adult who received the AZD1222 COVID-19 vaccine. The input for sequencing was peripheral blood, taken 28 days after the second AZD1222 dose. The V gene is TRBV27 and the J gene is TRBJ2-7, and 7 junction bases match TRBD2. The CDR3 corresponds to CASSPLGGTAYEQYF. The DNA sequence reads TGTGCCAGCAGTCCCTTGGGGGGGACCGCCTACGAGCAGTACTTC.